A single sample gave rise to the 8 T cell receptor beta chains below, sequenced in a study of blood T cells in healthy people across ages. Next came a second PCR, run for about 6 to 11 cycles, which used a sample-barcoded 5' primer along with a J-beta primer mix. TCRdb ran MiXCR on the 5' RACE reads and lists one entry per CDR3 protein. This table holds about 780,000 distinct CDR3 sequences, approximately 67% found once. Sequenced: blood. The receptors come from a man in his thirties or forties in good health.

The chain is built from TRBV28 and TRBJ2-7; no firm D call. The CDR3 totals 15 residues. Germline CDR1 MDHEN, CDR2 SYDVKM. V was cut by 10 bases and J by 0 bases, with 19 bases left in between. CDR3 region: CATETADTASYEQYF. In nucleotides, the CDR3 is TGTGCCACCGAAACCGCCGACACCGCCTCCTACGAGCAGTACTTC.

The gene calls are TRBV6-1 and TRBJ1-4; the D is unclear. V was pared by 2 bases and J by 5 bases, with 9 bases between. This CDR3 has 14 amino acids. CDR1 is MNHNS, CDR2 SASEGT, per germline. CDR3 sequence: CASSEKGFNEKLFF. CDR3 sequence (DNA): TGTGCCAGCAGTGAAAAGGGATTCAATGAAAAACTGTTTTTT.

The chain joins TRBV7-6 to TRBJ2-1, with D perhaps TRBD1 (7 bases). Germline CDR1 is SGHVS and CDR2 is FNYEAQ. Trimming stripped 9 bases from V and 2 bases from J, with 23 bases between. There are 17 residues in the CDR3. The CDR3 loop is CARRTYTEGATYNEQFF. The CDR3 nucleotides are TGTGCCAGAAGGACCTACACGGAGGGGGCGACCTACAATGAGCAGTTCTTC.

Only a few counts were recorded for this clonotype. The CDR3 protein is CASSYSTSYEQYF. The CDR3, as DNA: TGTGCCAGCAGTTACTCGACTAGCTACGAGCAGTACTTC. This chain uses TRBV6-6 with TRBJ2-7; possibly TRBD2 for D (6 bases). Germline V gene sequence: CDR1 MNHNY, CDR2 SVGAGI (reference sequence). The CDR3 contains 13 residues. Trimming shortened V by 0 bases and J by 3 bases, and 6 bases separated the two germline ends.

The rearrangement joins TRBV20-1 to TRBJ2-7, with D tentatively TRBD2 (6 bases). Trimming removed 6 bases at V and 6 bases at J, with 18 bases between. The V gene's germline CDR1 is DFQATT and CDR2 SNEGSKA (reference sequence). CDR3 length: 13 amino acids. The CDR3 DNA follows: TGCAGTGCCACCCTTGGGGGGTTAGGCGAGCAGTACTTC. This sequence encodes CSATLGGLGEQYF.

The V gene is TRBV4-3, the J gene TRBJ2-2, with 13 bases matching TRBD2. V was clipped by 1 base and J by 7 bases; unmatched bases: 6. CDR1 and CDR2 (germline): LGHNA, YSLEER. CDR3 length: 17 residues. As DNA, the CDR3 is TGCGCCAGCAGCCAAGGGACTAGCGGGGGATCGGGCGGGGAGCTGTTTTTT. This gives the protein CASSQGTSGGSGGELFF.

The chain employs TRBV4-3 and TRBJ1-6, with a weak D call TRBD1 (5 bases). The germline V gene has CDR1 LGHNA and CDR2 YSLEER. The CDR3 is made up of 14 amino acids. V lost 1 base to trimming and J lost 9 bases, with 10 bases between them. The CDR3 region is CASSQGQLISPLHF. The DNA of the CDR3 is TGCGCCAGCAGCCAAGGACAGTTGATTTCACCCCTCCACTTT.

CDR3 region: CASTQSTWGINTDTQYF. CDR3 DNA: TGTGCCAGCACCCAATCCACGTGGGGTATTAACACAGATACGCAGTATTTT. The chain employs TRBV28 and TRBJ2-3; D gene ambiguous. With 7 bases removed from V and 2 bases from J, the gap between germline ends came to 22 bases. The CDR3 covers 17 residues. Germline-derived CDR1 and CDR2 are MDHEN and SYDVKM.